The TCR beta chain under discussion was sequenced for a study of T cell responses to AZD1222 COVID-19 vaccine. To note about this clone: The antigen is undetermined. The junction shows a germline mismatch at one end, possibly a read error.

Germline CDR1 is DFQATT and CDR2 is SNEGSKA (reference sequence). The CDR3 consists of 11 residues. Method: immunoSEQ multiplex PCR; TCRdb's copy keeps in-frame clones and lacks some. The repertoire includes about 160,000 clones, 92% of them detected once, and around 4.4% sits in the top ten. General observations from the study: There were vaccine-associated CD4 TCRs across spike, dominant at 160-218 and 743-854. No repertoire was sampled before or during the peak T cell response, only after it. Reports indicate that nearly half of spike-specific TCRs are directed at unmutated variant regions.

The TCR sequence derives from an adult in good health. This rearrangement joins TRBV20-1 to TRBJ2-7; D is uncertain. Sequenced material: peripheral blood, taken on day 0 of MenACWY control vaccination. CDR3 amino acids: CSARDFPELYF. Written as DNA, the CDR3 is TGCAGTGCTAGAGATTTCCCGGAGCTGTACTTC.